A selection of T cell receptor beta chains follows, all from one sample in a study of T-cell reconstitution after alpha-beta-depleted transplantation in children. Each CDR3 protein gets one entry after TCRdb re-called the PCR reads with MiXCR. The table records hundreds of thousands of distinct CDR3 sequences, 15% to 20% of them present only once. This specimen was PBMCs, mostly from graft donor cells, taken 360 days after TCRalphabeta/CD19-depleted stem cell transplant. These receptors originate from a male patient aged 10-17 years who had a stem cell transplant for acute lymphoblastic leukemia, so the T cells may come from the graft donor. CDR3s include the opening cysteine and the closing phenylalanine or tryptophan. The order of the fields is D gene, V gene, J gene, clone size, CDR3 DNA, CDR3 protein. The D gene is left open where the match is weak. Clone sizes are given selectively: once, few, many, or a class where the clone is expanded.

D gene: TRBD2; V gene: TRBV7-3; J gene: TRBJ2-1; clone size: few; CDR3 DNA: TGTGCCAGCAGCTTACGCCCCCCGGGACTAGCGCACAATGAGCAGTTCTTC; CDR3 protein: CASSLRPPGLAHNEQFF
D gene: .; V gene: TRBV29-1; J gene: TRBJ2-1; clone size: few; CDR3 DNA: TGCAGCGTTTGCGAATCCTTCTACAATGAGCAGTTCTTC; CDR3 protein: CSVCESFYNEQFF
D gene: .; V gene: TRBV10-3; J gene: TRBJ2-2; clone size: few; CDR3 DNA: TGTGCCATCAGTGAAGGCGGAGTCACCAACGGGGAGCTGTTTTTT; CDR3 protein: CAISEGGVTNGELFF
D gene: TRBD2; V gene: TRBV20-1; J gene: TRBJ2-7; clone size: few; CDR3 DNA: TGCAGTGCTACTCCTCTAGCGGGAGGGCCGGGGGGCGAGCAGTACTTC; CDR3 protein: CSATPLAGGPGGEQYF
D gene: .; V gene: TRBV5-1; J gene: TRBJ2-2; clone size: many; CDR3 DNA: TGCGCCAGCAGCTTCTTGACCAATTACGGGGAGCTGTTTTTT; CDR3 protein: CASSFLTNYGELFF
D gene: .; V gene: TRBV29-1; J gene: TRBJ2-7; clone size: many; CDR3 DNA: TGCAGCGTTGAAGGACTGATAGGGTCCAACTACGAGCAGTACTTC; CDR3 protein: CSVEGLIGSNYEQYF
D gene: .; V gene: TRBV6-1; J gene: TRBJ2-4; clone size: many; CDR3 DNA: TGTGCCAGCAGGGGCGCAGGTAGTTTAGCCAAAAACATTCAGTACTTC; CDR3 protein: CASRGAGSLAKNIQYF
D gene: .; V gene: TRBV11-1; J gene: TRBJ2-2; clone size: .; CDR3 DNA: TGTGCCAGCAGCCCATATGGGGAGACCACCGGGGAGCTGTTTTTT; CDR3 protein: CASSPYGETTGELFF
D gene: .; V gene: TRBV29-1; J gene: TRBJ2-1; clone size: many; CDR3 DNA: TGCAGCGTTGAGGTGGGTTACAATGAGCAGTTCTTC; CDR3 protein: CSVEVGYNEQFF
D gene: .; V gene: TRBV5-6; J gene: TRBJ2-7; clone size: .; CDR3 DNA: TGTGCCAGCAGCTTGCAGCACGAGCAGTACTTC; CDR3 protein: CASSLQHEQYF
D gene: .; V gene: TRBV30; J gene: TRBJ1-1; clone size: .; CDR3 DNA: TGTGCCTGGAGTTTGCACGACCCCCCCCTCCTCGAAGCTTTCTTT; CDR3 protein: CAWSLHDPPLLEAFF
D gene: .; V gene: TRBV5-1; J gene: TRBJ2-3; clone size: few; CDR3 DNA: TGCGCCAGCAGCTTGGGTGTAGGGCTTAGCACAGATACGCAGTATTTT; CDR3 protein: CASSLGVGLSTDTQYF
D gene: .; V gene: TRBV20-1; J gene: TRBJ2-7; clone size: .; CDR3 DNA: TGCAGTGCAACCGGGACACCCTACGAGCAGTACTTC; CDR3 protein: CSATGTPYEQYF
D gene: .; V gene: TRBV12-3/TRBV12-4; J gene: TRBJ2-7; clone size: many; CDR3 DNA: TGTGCCAGCAGTTTAGCACGGGAACGCTACGAGCAGTACTTC; CDR3 protein: CASSLARERYEQYF
D gene: .; V gene: TRBV6-1; J gene: TRBJ2-7; clone size: many; CDR3 DNA: TGTGCCAGCAGTGATCCCTCCTACGAGCAGTACTTC; CDR3 protein: CASSDPSYEQYF
D gene: .; V gene: TRBV20-1; J gene: TRBJ2-2; clone size: .; CDR3 DNA: TGCAGTGCTAGTGCCCCTACCGGGGAGCTGTTTTTT; CDR3 protein: CSASAPTGELFF
D gene: TRBD1; V gene: TRBV29-1; J gene: TRBJ2-7; clone size: many; CDR3 DNA: TGCAGCGTTGTGCGACAGGGGCACTACGAGCAGTACTTC; CDR3 protein: CSVVRQGHYEQYF
D gene: TRBD2; V gene: TRBV9; J gene: TRBJ2-7; clone size: .; CDR3 DNA: TGTGCCAGCAGCGTGGGGACCGGGACTAGCTACGAGCAGTACTTC; CDR3 protein: CASSVGTGTSYEQYF
D gene: .; V gene: TRBV6-5; J gene: TRBJ2-7; clone size: few; CDR3 DNA: TGTGCCAGCAGTTACTCGCAGGGCCGGTCGGGGTACGAGCAGTACTTC; CDR3 protein: CASSYSQGRSGYEQYF
D gene: .; V gene: TRBV12-3/TRBV12-4; J gene: TRBJ2-7; clone size: few; CDR3 DNA: TGTGCCAGCAACGACGGGGCCTACGAGCAGTACTTC; CDR3 protein: CASNDGAYEQYF
D gene: TRBD1; V gene: TRBV9; J gene: TRBJ2-7; clone size: .; CDR3 DNA: TGTGCCAGCAGCGTAGTGGGACAGGGGGAAGAGCAGTACTTC; CDR3 protein: CASSVVGQGEEQYF
D gene: TRBD2; V gene: TRBV9; J gene: TRBJ2-1; clone size: .; CDR3 DNA: TGTGCCAGCAGCACACTACCCGCAGCGGGAGGGGCTTACAATGAGCAGTTCTTC; CDR3 protein: CASSTLPAAGGAYNEQFF
D gene: .; V gene: TRBV19; J gene: TRBJ1-4; clone size: few; CDR3 DNA: TGTGCCAGTTACAGGGTGTTGGGTGAAAAACTGTTTTTT; CDR3 protein: CASYRVLGEKLFF
D gene: TRBD2; V gene: TRBV6-5; J gene: TRBJ2-5; clone size: .; CDR3 DNA: TGTGCCAGCAGTCGCTCGGCGGGAGGGCCAGGGGGGCAGTACTTC; CDR3 protein: CASSRSAGGPGGQYF
D gene: TRBD2; V gene: TRBV11-2; J gene: TRBJ2-7; clone size: .; CDR3 DNA: TGTGCCAGCAGCCCCCGGACTAGAGTTTACGAGCAGTACTTC; CDR3 protein: CASSPRTRVYEQYF
D gene: .; V gene: TRBV7-3; J gene: TRBJ1-1; clone size: few; CDR3 DNA: TGTGCCAGCAGCAAGCTAGGGGGAATAAGGAAAGCTTTCTTT; CDR3 protein: CASSKLGGIRKAFF
D gene: .; V gene: TRBV5-5; J gene: TRBJ1-2; clone size: few; CDR3 DNA: TGTGCCAGCACGAGACCAGGGACGAACTATGGCTACACCTTC; CDR3 protein: CASTRPGTNYGYTF
D gene: TRBD2; V gene: TRBV2; J gene: TRBJ2-3; clone size: .; CDR3 DNA: TGTGCCAGCAGGAAGTTAGGGCTAGCGGACACAGATACGCAGTATTTT; CDR3 protein: CASRKLGLADTDTQYF
D gene: .; V gene: TRBV7-9; J gene: TRBJ2-7; clone size: .; CDR3 DNA: TGTGCCAGCAGCTTAGCGGGAGAAGGGAGCGAGCAGTACTTC; CDR3 protein: CASSLAGEGSEQYF
D gene: .; V gene: TRBV12-3/TRBV12-4; J gene: TRBJ2-3; clone size: .; CDR3 DNA: TGTGCCAGCAGTTTAGCCCCTGAAGATACGCAGTATTTT; CDR3 protein: CASSLAPEDTQYF